The T cell receptor (beta chain) under discussion was sequenced for a study of blood T cells in healthy people across ages. Of note for this clonotype: The antigen is not known.

Using a J-beta primer mix together with a sample-barcoded 5' primer, a second PCR was run for about 6 to 11 cycles. Each of the cDNA molecules was tagged by a template-switch adaptor with 12 random nucleotides. MiXCR was run by TCRdb on the 5' RACE reads, yielding one entry per CDR3 protein. The sample contains 1.5 million to 2 million distinct CDR3 sequences, roughly 49% of which appear only once. Broader study findings: Naive CD4+ cell counts and diversity both ran higher in long-lived than in aged donors.

The source of this sequence is a woman aged 40 to 50 in good health. The sample comprised blood.

For the CDR3, the DNA is TGCGCCAGCAGCTCCGACAGGGGTTTAGCGAGGGAACAGTACTTC. The encoded protein is CASSSDRGLAREQYF. V and J are TRBV5-1 and TRBJ2-7, with 8 bases matching TRBD1. There are 15 residues in the CDR3. Per the germline V gene, CDR1 is SGHRS and CDR2 is YFSETQ. With V trimmed by 3 bases and J by 10 bases, 15 bases remained unmatched.